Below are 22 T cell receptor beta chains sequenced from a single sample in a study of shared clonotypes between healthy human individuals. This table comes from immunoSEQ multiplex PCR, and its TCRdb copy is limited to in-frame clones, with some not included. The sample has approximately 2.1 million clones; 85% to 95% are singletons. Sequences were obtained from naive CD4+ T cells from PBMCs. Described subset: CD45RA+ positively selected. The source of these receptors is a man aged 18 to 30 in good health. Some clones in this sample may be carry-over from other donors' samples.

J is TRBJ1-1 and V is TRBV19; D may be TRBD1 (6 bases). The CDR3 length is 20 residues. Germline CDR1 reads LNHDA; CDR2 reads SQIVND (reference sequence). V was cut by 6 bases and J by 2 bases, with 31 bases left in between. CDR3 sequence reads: CASRSAIVRGPRRSNTEAFF. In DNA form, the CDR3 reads TGTGCCAGTAGGTCGGCAATCGTCAGGGGCCCCAGAAGGTCCAACACTGAAGCTTTCTTT.

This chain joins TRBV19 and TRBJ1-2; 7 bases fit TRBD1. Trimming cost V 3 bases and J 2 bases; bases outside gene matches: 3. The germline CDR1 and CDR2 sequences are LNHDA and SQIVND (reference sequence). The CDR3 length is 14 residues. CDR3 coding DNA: TGTGCCAGTAGTATTCAGGGGGTCAACTATGGCTACACCTTC. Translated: CASSIQGVNYGYTF.

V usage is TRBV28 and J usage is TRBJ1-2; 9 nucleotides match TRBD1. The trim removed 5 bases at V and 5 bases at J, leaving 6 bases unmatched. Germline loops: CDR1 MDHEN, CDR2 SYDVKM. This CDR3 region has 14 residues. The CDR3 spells CASSPGTGRYGYTF. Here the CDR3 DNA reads TGTGCCAGCAGTCCCGGGACAGGGAGGTATGGCTACACCTTC.

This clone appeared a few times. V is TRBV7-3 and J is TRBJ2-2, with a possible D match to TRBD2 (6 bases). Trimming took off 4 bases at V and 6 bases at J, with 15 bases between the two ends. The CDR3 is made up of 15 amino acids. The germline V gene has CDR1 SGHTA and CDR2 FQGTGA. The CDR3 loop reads CASSSQGGLAGELFF. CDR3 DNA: TGTGCCAGCAGCTCCCAGGGAGGTTTGGCCGGGGAGCTGTTTTTT.

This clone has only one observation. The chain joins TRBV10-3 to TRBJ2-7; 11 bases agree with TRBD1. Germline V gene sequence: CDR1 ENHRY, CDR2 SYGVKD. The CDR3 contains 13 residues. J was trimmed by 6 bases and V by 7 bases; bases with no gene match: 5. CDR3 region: CAITGQGAGEQYF. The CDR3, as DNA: TGTGCCATCACCGGACAGGGGGCCGGCGAGCAGTACTTC.

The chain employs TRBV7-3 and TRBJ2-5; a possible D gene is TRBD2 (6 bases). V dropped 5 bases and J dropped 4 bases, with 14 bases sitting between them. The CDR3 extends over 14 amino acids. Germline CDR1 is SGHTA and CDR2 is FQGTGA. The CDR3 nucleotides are TGTGCCAGCAGCGCAACGGGGGTGAGAGAGACCCAGTACTTC. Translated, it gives CASSATGVRETQYF.

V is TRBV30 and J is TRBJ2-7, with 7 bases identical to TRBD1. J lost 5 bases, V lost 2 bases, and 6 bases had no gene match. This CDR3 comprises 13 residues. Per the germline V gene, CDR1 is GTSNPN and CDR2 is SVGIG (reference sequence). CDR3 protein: CAWSHRGGHEQYF. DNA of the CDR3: TGTGCCTGGAGTCACCGAGGGGGCCACGAGCAGTACTTC.

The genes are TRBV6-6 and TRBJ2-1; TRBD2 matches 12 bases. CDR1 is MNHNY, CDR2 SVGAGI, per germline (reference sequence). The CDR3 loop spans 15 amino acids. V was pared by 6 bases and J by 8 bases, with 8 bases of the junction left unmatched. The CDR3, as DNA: TGTGCCAGCAGACCACCGGGACTAGCGGGCCATGAGCAGTTCTTC. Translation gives CASRPPGLAGHEQFF.

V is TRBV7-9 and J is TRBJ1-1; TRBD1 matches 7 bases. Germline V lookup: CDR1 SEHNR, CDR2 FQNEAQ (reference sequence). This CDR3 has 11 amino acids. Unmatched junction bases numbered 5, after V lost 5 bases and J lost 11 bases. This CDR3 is CASSVDREAFF. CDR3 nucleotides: TGTGCCAGCAGCGTCGACAGGGAGGCTTTCTTT.

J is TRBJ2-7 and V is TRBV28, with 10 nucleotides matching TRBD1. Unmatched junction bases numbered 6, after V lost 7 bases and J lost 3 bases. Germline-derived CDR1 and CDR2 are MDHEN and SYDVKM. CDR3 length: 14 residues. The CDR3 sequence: CASTRRTGGYEQYF. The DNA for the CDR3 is TGTGCCAGCACCCGAAGGACAGGGGGCTACGAGCAGTACTTC.

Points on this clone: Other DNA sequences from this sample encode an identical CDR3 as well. The chain's CDR3 is CASSLLSSGANVLTF. CDR3 sequence (DNA): TGTGCCAGCAGCTTGCTAAGCTCTGGGGCCAACGTCCTGACTTTC. This chain connects TRBV7-3 to TRBJ2-6; D is uncertain. The germline gives CDR1 SGHTA, CDR2 FQGTGA. CDR3 length equals 15 residues. V was trimmed by 3 bases and J by 0 bases, leaving 6 bases between them.

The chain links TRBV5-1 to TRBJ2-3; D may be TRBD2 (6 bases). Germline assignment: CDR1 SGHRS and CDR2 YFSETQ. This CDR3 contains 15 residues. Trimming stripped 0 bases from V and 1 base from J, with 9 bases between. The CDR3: CASSLAASGTDTQYF. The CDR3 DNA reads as TGCGCCAGCAGCTTGGCGGCTAGCGGCACAGATACGCAGTATTTT.

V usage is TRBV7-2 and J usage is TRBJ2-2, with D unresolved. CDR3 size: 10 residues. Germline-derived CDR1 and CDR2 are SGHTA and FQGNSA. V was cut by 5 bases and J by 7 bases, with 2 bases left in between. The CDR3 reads CASSGGELFF. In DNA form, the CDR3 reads TGTGCCAGCAGCGGCGGGGAGCTGTTTTTT.

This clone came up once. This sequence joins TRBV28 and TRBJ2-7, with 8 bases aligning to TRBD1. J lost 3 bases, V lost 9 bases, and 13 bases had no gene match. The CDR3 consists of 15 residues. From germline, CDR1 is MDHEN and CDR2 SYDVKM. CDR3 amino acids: CASVQGASGGYEQYF. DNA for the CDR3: TGTGCCAGTGTGCAGGGGGCCTCCGGTGGCTACGAGCAGTACTTC.

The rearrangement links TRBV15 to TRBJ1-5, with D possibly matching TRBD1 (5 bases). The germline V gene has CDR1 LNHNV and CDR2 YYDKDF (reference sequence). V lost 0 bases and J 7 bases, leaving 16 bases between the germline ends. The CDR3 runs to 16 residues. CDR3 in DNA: TGTGCCACCAGCAGAGATCAAAGGGGAAACGGGCAGCCCCAGCATTTT. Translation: CATSRDQRGNGQPQHF.

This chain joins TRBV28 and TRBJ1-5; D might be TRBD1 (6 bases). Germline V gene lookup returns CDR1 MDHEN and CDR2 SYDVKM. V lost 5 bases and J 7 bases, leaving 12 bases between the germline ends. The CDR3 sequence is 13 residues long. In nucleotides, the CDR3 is TGTGCCAGCAGTCACAGGGTTTGGCAGCCCCAGCATTTT. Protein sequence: CASSHRVWQPQHF.

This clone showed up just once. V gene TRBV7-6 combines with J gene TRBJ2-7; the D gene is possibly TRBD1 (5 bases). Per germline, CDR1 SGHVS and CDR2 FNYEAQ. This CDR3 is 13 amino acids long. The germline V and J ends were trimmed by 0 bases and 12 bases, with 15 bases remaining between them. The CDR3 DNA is TGTGCCAGCAGCTTAGCCACGACAGTCCCGCCGTACTTC. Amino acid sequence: CASSLATTVPPYF.

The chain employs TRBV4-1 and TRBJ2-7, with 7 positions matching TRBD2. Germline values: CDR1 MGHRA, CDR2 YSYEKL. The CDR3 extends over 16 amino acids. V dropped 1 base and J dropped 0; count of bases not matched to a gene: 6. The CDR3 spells CASSQATSESSYEQYF. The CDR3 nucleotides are TGCGCCAGCAGCCAAGCAACTAGCGAGAGCTCCTACGAGCAGTACTTC.

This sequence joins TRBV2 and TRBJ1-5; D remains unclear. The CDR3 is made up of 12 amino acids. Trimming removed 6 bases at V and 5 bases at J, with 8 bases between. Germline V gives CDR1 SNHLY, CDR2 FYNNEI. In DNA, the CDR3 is TGTGCCAGCAGGGAGCCCGATCAGCCCCAGCATTTT. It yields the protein CASREPDQPQHF.

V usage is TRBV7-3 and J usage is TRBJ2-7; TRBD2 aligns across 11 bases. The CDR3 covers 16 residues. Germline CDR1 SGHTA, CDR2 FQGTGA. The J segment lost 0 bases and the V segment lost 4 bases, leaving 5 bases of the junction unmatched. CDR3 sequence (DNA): TGTGCCAGCAGCTCCTCTAGCGGGGGGAGCTCCTACGAGCAGTACTTC. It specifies CASSSSSGGSSYEQYF.

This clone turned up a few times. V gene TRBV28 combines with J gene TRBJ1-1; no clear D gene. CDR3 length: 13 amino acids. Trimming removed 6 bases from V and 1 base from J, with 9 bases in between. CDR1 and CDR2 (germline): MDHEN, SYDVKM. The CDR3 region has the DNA TGTGCCAGCAGAACACGGAGGAACACTGAAGCTTTCTTT. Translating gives CASRTRRNTEAFF.

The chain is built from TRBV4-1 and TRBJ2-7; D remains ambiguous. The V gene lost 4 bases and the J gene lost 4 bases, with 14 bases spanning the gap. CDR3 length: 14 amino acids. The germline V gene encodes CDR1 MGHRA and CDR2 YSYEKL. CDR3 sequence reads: CASSPLGTLYEQYF. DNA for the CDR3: TGCGCCAGCAGCCCCTTGGGAACTTTATACGAGCAGTACTTC.